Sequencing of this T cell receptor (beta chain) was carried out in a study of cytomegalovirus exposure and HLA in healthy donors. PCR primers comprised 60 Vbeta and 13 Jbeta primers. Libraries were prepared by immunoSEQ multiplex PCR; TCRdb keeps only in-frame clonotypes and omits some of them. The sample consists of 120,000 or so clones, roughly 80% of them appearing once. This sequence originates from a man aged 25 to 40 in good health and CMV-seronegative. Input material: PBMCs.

The CDR3 coding sequence is TGTGCCAGCAGTCAAGGGGCCCGCTCTGGAAACACCATATATTTT. This translates into CASSQGARSGNTIYF. This chain links TRBV7-9 with TRBJ1-3; D is possibly TRBD1 (5 bases). Trimming removed 6 bases from V and 0 bases from J, with 12 bases in between. CDR1 is SEHNR, CDR2 FQNEAQ, per germline (reference sequence). The CDR3 extends over 15 amino acids.